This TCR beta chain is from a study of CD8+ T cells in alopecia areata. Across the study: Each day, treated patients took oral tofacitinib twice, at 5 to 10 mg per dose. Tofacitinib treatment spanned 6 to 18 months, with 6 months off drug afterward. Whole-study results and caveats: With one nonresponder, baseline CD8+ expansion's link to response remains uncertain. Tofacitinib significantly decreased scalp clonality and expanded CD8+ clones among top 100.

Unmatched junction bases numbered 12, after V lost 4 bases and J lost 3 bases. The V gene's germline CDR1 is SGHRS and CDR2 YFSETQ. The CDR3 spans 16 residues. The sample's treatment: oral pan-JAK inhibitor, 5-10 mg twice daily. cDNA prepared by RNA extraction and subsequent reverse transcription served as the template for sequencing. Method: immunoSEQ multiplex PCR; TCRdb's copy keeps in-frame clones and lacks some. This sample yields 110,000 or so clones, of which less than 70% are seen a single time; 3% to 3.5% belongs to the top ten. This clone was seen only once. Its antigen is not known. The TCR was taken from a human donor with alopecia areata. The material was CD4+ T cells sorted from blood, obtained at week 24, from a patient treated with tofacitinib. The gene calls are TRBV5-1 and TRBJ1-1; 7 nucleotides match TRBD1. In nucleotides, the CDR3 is TGCGCCAGCAGCCGAACAGGGGCCCAAGGATACACTGAAGCTTTCTTT. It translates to CASSRTGAQGYTEAFF.